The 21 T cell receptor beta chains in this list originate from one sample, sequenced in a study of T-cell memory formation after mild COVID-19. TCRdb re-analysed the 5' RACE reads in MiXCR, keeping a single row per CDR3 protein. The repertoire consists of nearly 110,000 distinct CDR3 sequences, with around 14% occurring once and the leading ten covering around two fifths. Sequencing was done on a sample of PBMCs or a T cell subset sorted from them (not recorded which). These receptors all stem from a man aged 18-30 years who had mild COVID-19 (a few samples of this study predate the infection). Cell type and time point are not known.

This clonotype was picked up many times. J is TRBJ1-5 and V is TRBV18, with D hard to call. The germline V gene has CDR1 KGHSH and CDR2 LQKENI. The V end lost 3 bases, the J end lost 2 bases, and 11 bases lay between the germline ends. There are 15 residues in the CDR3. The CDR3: CASSPVMVGNQPQHF. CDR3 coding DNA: TGTGCCAGCTCACCGGTAATGGTAGGCAATCAGCCCCAGCATTTT.

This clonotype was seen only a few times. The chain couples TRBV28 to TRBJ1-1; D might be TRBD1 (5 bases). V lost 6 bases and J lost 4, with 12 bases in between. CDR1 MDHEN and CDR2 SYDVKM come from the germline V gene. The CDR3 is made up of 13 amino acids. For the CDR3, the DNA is TGTGCCAGCAGCCCAGCCGACAGCACTGAAGCTTTCTTT. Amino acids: CASSPADSTEAFF.

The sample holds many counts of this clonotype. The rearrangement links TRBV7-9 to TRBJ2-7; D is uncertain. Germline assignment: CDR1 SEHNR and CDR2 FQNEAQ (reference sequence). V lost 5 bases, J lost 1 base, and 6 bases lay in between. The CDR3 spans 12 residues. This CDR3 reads CASSPTSYEQYF. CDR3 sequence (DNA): TGTGCCAGCAGCCCAACGTCCTACGAGCAGTACTTC.

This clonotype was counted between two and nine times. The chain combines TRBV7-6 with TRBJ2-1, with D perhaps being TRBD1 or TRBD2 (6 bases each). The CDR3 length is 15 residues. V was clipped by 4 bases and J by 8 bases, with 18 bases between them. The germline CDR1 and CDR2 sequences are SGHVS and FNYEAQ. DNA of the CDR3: TGTGCCAGCAGCTCCCCGGGGGCGCACAATGATGAGCAGTTCTTC. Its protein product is CASSSPGAHNDEQFF.

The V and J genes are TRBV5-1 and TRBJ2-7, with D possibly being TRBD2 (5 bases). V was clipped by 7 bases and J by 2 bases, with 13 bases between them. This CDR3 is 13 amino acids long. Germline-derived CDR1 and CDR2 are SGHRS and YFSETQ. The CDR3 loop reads CASRDRDPYEQYV. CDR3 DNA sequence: TGCGCCAGCCGAGACCGGGATCCCTACGAGCAGTACGTC.

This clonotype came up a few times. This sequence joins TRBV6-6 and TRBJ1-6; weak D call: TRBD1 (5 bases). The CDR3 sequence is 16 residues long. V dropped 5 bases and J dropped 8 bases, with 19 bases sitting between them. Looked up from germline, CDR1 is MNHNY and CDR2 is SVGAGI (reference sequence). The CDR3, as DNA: TGTGCCAGCAGTCAACAGGCCCCGGCGGGGCATTCACCCCTCCACTTT. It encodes CASSQQAPAGHSPLHF.

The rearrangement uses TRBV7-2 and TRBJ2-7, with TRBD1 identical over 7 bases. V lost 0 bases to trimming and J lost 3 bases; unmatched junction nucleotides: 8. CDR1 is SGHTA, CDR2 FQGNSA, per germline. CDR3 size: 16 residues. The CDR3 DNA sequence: TGTGCCAGCAGCTTAGCAGGGGGCGAGATCGTCTACGAGCAGTACTTC. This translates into CASSLAGGEIVYEQYF.

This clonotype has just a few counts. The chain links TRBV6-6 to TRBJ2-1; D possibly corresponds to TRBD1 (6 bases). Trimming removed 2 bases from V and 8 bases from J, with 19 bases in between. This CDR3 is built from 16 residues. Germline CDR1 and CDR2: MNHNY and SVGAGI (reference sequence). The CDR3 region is CASSYQYRADGDEQFF. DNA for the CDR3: TGTGCCAGCAGTTACCAATACAGGGCCGACGGGGATGAGCAGTTCTTC.

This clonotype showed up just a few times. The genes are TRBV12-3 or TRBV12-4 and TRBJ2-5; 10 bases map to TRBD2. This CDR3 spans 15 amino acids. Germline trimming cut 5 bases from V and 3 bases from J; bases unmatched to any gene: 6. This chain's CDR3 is CASSILAGRKETQYF. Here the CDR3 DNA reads TGTGCCAGCAGTATACTAGCGGGGCGCAAAGAGACCCAGTACTTC.

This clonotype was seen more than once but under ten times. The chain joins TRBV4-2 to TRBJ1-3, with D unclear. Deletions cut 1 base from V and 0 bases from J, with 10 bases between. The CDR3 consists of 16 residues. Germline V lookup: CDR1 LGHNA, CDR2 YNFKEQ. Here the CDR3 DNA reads TGTGCCAGCAGCCAAGCCCCACCAGGCTCTGGAAACACCATATATTTT. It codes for CASSQAPPGSGNTIYF.

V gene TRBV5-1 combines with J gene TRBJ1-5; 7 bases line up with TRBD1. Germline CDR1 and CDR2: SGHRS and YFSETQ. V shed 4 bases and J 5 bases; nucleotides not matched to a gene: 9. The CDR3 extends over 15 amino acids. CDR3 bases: TGCGCCAGCAGCCCGACAGGGACACCATATCAGCCCCAGCATTTT. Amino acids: CASSPTGTPYQPQHF.

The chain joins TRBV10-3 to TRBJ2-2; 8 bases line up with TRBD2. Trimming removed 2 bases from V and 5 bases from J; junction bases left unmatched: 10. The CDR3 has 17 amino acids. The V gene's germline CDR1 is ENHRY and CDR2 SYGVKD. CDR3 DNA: TGTGCCATCAGTGAGGGGATGCTAGCGGGCCTAACCGGGGAGCTGTTTTTT. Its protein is CAISEGMLAGLTGELFF.

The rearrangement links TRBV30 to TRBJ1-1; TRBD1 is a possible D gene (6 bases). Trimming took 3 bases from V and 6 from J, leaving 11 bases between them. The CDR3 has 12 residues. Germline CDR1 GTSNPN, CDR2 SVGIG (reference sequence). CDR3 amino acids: CAWSLGGPEAFF. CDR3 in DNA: TGTGCCTGGAGCTTAGGGGGTCCTGAAGCTTTCTTT.

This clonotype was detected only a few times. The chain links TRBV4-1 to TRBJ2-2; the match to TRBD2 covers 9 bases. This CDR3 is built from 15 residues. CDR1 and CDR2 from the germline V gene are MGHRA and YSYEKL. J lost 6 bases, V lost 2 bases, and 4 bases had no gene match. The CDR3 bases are TGCGCCAGCAGCCAAATTGGCGGGGGGGCCGGGGAGCTGTTTTTT. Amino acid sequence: CASSQIGGGAGELFF.

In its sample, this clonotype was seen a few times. The CDR3 is CASSAGQGGSDEQYV. The CDR3 DNA follows: TGCGCCAGCAGCGCGGGACAGGGTGGTTCGGACGAGCAGTACGTC. The V and J genes are TRBV5-1 and TRBJ2-7; TRBD1 matches 9 bases. J lost 5 bases, V lost 4 bases, and 10 bases had no gene match. Germline V gene data show CDR1 as SGHRS and CDR2 as YFSETQ. CDR3 length: 15 amino acids.

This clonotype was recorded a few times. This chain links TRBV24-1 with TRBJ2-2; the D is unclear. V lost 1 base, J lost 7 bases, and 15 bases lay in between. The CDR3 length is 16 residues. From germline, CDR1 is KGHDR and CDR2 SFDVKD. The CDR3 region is CATSDLDSTNVGELFF. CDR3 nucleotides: TGTGCCACCAGTGATTTAGACTCAACCAACGTCGGGGAGCTGTTTTTT.

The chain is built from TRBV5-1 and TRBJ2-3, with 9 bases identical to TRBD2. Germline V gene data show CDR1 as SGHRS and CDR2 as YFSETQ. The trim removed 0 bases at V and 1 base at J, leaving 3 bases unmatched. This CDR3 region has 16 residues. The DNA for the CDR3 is TGCGCCAGCAGCTTGGAGGCTAGCGGGGGCACAGATACGCAGTATTTT. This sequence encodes CASSLEASGGTDTQYF.

CDR3 loop: CASSFGQTTDTQYF. The CDR3 DNA follows: TGTGCCAGCAGCTTCGGACAGACCACAGATACGCAGTATTTT. The chain has TRBV7-3 and TRBJ2-3; TRBD1 might be the D (6 bases). CDR1 SGHTA and CDR2 FQGTGA come from the germline V gene. With 3 bases removed from V and 2 bases from J, the gap between germline ends came to 9 bases. This CDR3 is built from 14 residues.

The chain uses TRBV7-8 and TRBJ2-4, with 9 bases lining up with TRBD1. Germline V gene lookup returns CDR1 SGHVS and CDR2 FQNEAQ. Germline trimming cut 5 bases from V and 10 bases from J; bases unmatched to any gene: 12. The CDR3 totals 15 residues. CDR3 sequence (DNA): TGTGCCAGCAGCGATATCAGGGACAGGGTGTATATTCAGTACTTC. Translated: CASSDIRDRVYIQYF.

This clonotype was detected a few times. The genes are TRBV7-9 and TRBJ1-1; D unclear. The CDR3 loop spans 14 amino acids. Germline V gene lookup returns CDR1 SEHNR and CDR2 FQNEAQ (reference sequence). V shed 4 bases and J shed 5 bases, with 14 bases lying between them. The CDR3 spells CASSSVVDGTEAFF. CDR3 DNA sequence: TGTGCCAGCAGCTCCGTAGTTGACGGGACTGAAGCTTTCTTT.

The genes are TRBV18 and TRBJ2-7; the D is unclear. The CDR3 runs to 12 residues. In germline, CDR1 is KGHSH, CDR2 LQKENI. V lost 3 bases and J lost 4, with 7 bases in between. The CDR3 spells CASSPTWYEQYV. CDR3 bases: TGTGCCAGCTCACCTACGTGGTACGAGCAGTACGTC.